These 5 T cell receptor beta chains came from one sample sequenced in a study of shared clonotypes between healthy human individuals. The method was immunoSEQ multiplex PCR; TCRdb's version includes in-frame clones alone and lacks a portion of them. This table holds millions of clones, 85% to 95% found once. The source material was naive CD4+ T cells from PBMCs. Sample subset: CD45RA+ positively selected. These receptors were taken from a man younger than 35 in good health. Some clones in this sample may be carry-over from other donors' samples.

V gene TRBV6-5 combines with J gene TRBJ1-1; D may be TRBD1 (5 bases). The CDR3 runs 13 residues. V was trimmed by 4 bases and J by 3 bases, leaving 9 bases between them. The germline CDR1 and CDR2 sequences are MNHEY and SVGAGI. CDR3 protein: CASSLGVHTEAFF. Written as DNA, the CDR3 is TGTGCCAGCAGTTTAGGGGTTCACACTGAAGCTTTCTTT.

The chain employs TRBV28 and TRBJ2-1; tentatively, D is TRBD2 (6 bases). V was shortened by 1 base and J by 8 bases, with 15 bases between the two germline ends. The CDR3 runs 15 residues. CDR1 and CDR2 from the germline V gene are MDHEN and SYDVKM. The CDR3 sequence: CASSLSGSLFYEQFF. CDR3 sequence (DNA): TGTGCCAGCAGTTTATCCGGGAGTCTTTTTTATGAGCAGTTCTTC. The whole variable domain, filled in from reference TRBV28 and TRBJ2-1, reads DVKVTQSSRYLVKRTGEKVFLECVQDMDHENMFWYRQDPGLGLRLIYFSYDVKMKEKGDIPEGYSVSREKKERFSLILESASTNQTSMYLCASSLSGSLFYEQFFGPGTRLTVL.

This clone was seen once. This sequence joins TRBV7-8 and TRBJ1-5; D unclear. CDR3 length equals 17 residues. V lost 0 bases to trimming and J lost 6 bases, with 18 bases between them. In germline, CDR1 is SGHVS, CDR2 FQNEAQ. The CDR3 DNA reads TGTGCCAGCAGCTTAGCTCGGGCCGCCGGGCGGGGTCAGCCCCAGCATTTT. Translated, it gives CASSLARAAGRGQPQHF.

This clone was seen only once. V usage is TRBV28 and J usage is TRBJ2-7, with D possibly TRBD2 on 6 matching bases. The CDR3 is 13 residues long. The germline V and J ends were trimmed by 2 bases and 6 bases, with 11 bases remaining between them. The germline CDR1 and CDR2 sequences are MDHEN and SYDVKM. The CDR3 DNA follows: TGTGCCAGCAGTTTAGCGGGGAGTCCCGAGCAGTACTTC. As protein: CASSLAGSPEQYF.

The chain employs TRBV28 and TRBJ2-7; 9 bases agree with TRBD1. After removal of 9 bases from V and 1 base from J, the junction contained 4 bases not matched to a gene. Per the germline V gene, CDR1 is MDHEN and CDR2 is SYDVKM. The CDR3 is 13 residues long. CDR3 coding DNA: TGTGCCAGTACAGGGGGCAGTTCCTACGAGCAGTACTTC. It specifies CASTGGSSYEQYF.